Shown below are 26 T cell receptor beta chains from a single sample sequenced in a study of CXCR3-negative and CXCR3-positive naive CD8 T cells. The TRB cDNA libraries were prepared by 5' RACE with UMI labels. TCRdb derives one entry per CDR3 protein from the 5' RACE reads, leaving out DNA. The sample table sets out 100,000 to 150,000 distinct CDR3 sequences. The sample taken for sequencing was naive CXCR3- CD8+ T cells from blood. As to subset: CD45RO-CCR7+CD27+CD95- naive CD8+ T cells lacking CXCR3 (TNR3-). Source of these receptors: a human donor in good health. Some clones in this sample may be carry-over from other donors' samples.

The V call is TRBV5-1, the J call TRBJ2-1; the TRBD2 assignment by TCRdb is unverifiable without DNA. The germline gives CDR1 SGHRS, CDR2 YFSETQ. This CDR3 is built from 16 residues. The CDR3 spells CASSFKLAGGRNEQFF.

The chain links TRBV6-6 to TRBJ2-7. CDR1 is MNHNY and CDR2 is SVGAGI in the germline V gene (reference sequence). The CDR3 length is 11 residues. This chain's CDR3 is CATLLGNEQYF.

The chain recombines TRBV13 with TRBJ1-4. The CDR3 totals 14 residues. Germline V gene sequence: CDR1 PRHDT, CDR2 FYEKMQ (reference sequence). CDR3 region: CANSGGLLNEKLFF.

The CDR3 sequence: CSVEEVAGGPTDTQYF. The chain uses TRBV29-1 and TRBJ2-3; TCRdb reports TRBD1, a call that lacks DNA to check it against. The CDR3 extends over 16 amino acids. CDR1 SQVTM and CDR2 ANQGSEA come from the germline V gene.

CDR3 in amino acids: CASSWEMRNEQFF. The chain has TRBV5-6 and TRBJ2-1. This CDR3 is 13 amino acids long. CDR1 is SGHDT and CDR2 is YYEEEE in the germline V gene.

This rearrangement joins TRBV9 to TRBJ1-3; TCRdb lists TRBD1, though no DNA is available to test this call. Germline CDR1 SGDLS, CDR2 YYNGEE. This CDR3 has 18 amino acids. The CDR3 spells CASSVPTQGAADGNTIYF.

V usage is TRBV6-6 and J usage is TRBJ1-1; checking the TCRdb D call of TRBD1 is not possible without DNA. In germline, CDR1 is MNHNY, CDR2 SVGAGI (reference sequence). The CDR3 is 14 residues long. CDR3 sequence reads: CASSNRGAGTEAFF.

The J gene is TRBJ1-1, the V gene TRBV3-1; TCRdb designates TRBD1, a call that cannot be tested without DNA. Germline values: CDR1 LGHDT, CDR2 YNNKEL (reference sequence). The CDR3 length is 14 residues. CDR3 sequence: CASSQPGQNTEAFF.

This chain joins TRBV2 and TRBJ1-1. The CDR3 is 14 residues long. CDR1 SNHLY and CDR2 FYNNEI come from the germline V gene. The CDR3: CASSGLGVNTEAFF.

The J gene is TRBJ2-1, the V gene TRBV15; TCRdb calls TRBD1, which cannot be checked without DNA. The germline V gene encodes CDR1 LNHNV and CDR2 YYDKDF (reference sequence). This CDR3 region has 14 residues. CDR3 sequence reads: CATSRQGFGNEQFF.

The rearrangement joins TRBV5-1 to TRBJ2-7; TCRdb's D call of TRBD1 is untestable without DNA. This CDR3 region has 15 residues. CDR1 SGHRS and CDR2 YFSETQ come from the germline V gene. CDR3 region: CASSEGQGILDEQYF.

The chain couples TRBV5-1 to TRBJ2-1; TCRdb calls TRBD1, which cannot be checked without DNA. The CDR3 covers 14 residues. Germline V lookup: CDR1 SGHRS, CDR2 YFSETQ. The CDR3 is CASSSWTGRDEQFF.

This chain connects TRBV6-2 or TRBV6-3 to TRBJ2-1; the TRBD2 assignment by TCRdb is unverifiable without DNA. Germline CDR1 reads MNHEY; CDR2 reads SVGEGT. There are 16 residues in the CDR3. This chain's CDR3 is CASSYSGVAGGYEQFF.

The chain has TRBV28 and TRBJ2-7. The CDR3 is 11 residues long. CDR1 is MDHEN, CDR2 SYDVKM, per germline. The CDR3: CASSAPYEQYF.

CDR3 region: CASSQEGGRTSGYNEQFF. This chain joins TRBV3-1 and TRBJ2-1; without DNA, the TCRdb call of TRBD2 cannot be checked. The CDR3 extends over 18 amino acids. Germline lookup yields CDR1 LGHDT and CDR2 YNNKEL (reference sequence).

The chain couples TRBV9 to TRBJ2-4. The CDR3 totals 16 residues. Germline V gives CDR1 SGDLS, CDR2 YYNGEE. CDR3: CTSSVGISAAKNIQYF.

The chain employs TRBV20-1 and TRBJ2-1; TCRdb outputs TRBD1, but without DNA this stays unchecked. Looked up from germline, CDR1 is DFQATT and CDR2 is SNEGSKA (reference sequence). CDR3 length equals 18 residues. The CDR3 reads CSAALLGEYHIGDNEQFF.

The chain has TRBV7-2 and TRBJ2-3. Germline loops: CDR1 SGHTA, CDR2 FQGNSA. The CDR3 length is 12 residues. CDR3 in amino acids: CASSSATDTQYF.

The chain uses TRBV28 and TRBJ2-1; TCRdb outputs TRBD1, but without DNA this stays unchecked. The CDR3 length is 14 residues. Germline V CDR1 and CDR2: MDHEN, SYDVKM. Here the CDR3 reads CASRWADRGNEQFF.

The CDR3 loop is CASSIGSLGGTEQFF. The chain joins TRBV19 to TRBJ2-1; TCRdb names TRBD2, which stays unverified in the absence of DNA. The CDR3 has 15 residues. The germline CDR1 and CDR2 sequences are LNHDA and SQIVND (reference sequence).

CDR3 residues: CASRGLAGEQYF. The gene calls are TRBV12-3 or TRBV12-4 and TRBJ2-7; TCRdb indicates TRBD2, and absent DNA this call remains unverified. This CDR3 has 12 residues.

The rearrangement joins TRBV11-2 to TRBJ2-7; the TCRdb D gene call, TRBD2, has no DNA to confirm it. CDR1 is SGHAT, CDR2 FQNNGV, per germline. This CDR3 has 16 amino acids. CDR3 sequence reads: CASSLAAGDSSYEQYF. The entire variable domain, with the rest obtained from reference TRBV11-2 and TRBJ2-7, is as follows: EAGVAQSPRYKIIEKRQSVAFWCNPISGHATLYWYQQILGQGPKLLIQFQNNGVVDDSQLPKDRFSAERLKGVDSTLKIQPAKLEDSAVYLCASSLAAGDSSYEQYFGPGTRLTVT.

This chain connects TRBV19 to TRBJ2-2. The CDR3 consists of 15 residues. Germline V CDR1 and CDR2: LNHDA, SQIVND (reference sequence). The chain's CDR3 is CASSIEPANTGELFF.

The chain has TRBV29-1 and TRBJ2-3; TCRdb's assignment of TRBD1 cannot be checked, as there is no DNA. Germline assignment: CDR1 SQVTM and CDR2 ANQGSEA. The CDR3 extends over 14 amino acids. The CDR3 sequence is CSVYPGNRGDTQYF.

This chain uses TRBV7-8 with TRBJ2-2; TCRdb returns TRBD1, unconfirmable since there is no DNA. Germline CDR1 reads SGHVS; CDR2 reads FQNEAQ. This CDR3 spans 14 amino acids. This chain's CDR3 is CASSLTGKTGELFF.

The chain combines TRBV4-1 with TRBJ1-2; TCRdb designates TRBD1, a call that cannot be tested without DNA. Germline CDR1 is MGHRA and CDR2 is YSYEKL. The CDR3 covers 15 residues. The CDR3 region is CASSLYRDNNYGYTF.